This TCR beta chain was captured in a study of blood T cell repertoires in COVID-19. Profiled with immunoSEQ multiplex PCR; TCRdb holds only in-frame clones, not every one. The sample consists of approximately 490,000 clones, around 87% of them appearing once. The length of the CDR3 is 14 residues. Germline-derived CDR1 and CDR2 are SGHNT and YYREEE (reference sequence). The V gene end was trimmed by 4 bases and the J gene end by 6 bases; junction bases not matched to a gene: 8. This TCR was sampled from a woman aged 18-30 years who had recovered from COVID-19. The chain combines TRBV5-4 with TRBJ2-3; 7 positions agree with TRBD1. Sequencing used PBMCs or T cells enriched from blood (not recorded which). CDR3 in DNA: TGTGCCAGCAGCCTACAGGGGAGTGGTGATACGCAGTATTTT. Translated: CASSLQGSGDTQYF.